Shown below are 11 T cell receptor beta chains from a single sample sequenced in a study of response to subunit inactivated influenza vaccine. TCRdb re-analysed the RT-PCR reads in MiXCR, keeping a single row per CDR3 protein. This table holds hundreds of thousands of distinct CDR3 sequences, approximately 18% found once. Specimen: PBMCs from blood, collected less than 6 days after vaccination. The receptors stem from a man between 50 and 59 years old who received an inactivated influenza vaccine.

This clonotype was seen a few times. This chain uses TRBV29-1 with TRBJ2-1; no reliable D call. Germline V gene data show CDR1 as SQVTM and CDR2 as ANQGSEA. V was clipped by 1 base and J by 2 bases, with 9 bases between them. CDR3 length equals 14 residues. The CDR3 DNA reads TGCAGCGTTGAAGTCGGGTTTGCCTACAATGAGCAGTTCTTC. Translated: CSVEVGFAYNEQFF.

This clonotype has only a few counts. The chain uses TRBV20-1 and TRBJ1-5, with unresolved D. The germline V gene has CDR1 DFQATT and CDR2 SNEGSKA (reference sequence). The CDR3 is 14 residues long. Trimming stripped 8 bases from V and 7 bases from J, with 21 bases between. CDR3 region: CSSIGGDGVQPQHF. For the CDR3, the DNA is TGCAGTTCTATAGGTGGGGATGGGGTGCAGCCCCAGCATTTT.

V usage is TRBV2 and J usage is TRBJ2-7; possibly TRBD2 for D (5 bases). Germline V gene sequence: CDR1 SNHLY, CDR2 FYNNEI. This CDR3 is 14 amino acids long. V lost 3 bases and J 2 bases, leaving 11 bases between the germline ends. The CDR3 DNA reads as TGTGCCAGCAGTGAGTTGAGGGTAGCCTACGAGCAGTACTTC. Its translation is CASSELRVAYEQYF.

Many counts were recorded for this clonotype. The chain carries TRBV5-1 and TRBJ1-1, with a tentative D call TRBD1 (5 bases). Germline CDR1 and CDR2: SGHRS and YFSETQ. Trimming removed 2 bases from V and 3 bases from J, with 14 bases in between. The CDR3 extends over 15 amino acids. CDR3 sequence: CASSFRASGDTEAFF. Written as DNA, the CDR3 is TGCGCCAGCAGCTTCAGGGCGTCCGGGGACACTGAAGCTTTCTTT. The complete variable domain, with remaining parts taken from reference TRBV5-1 and TRBJ1-1, reads KAGVTQTPRYLIKTRGQQVTLSCSPISGHRSVSWYQQTPGQGLQFLFEYFSETQRNKGNFPGRFSGRQFSNSRSEMNVSTLELGDSALYLCASSFRASGDTEAFFGQGTRLTVV.

The V and J genes are TRBV11-1 and TRBJ2-3; possibly TRBD1 for D (5 bases). CDR1 is SGHAT, CDR2 FQDESV, per germline (reference sequence). This CDR3 is built from 18 residues. V was cut by 5 bases and J by 3 bases, with 24 bases left in between. CDR3 amino acids: CASSLYRTRAGRTDTQYF. CDR3 in DNA: TGTGCCAGCAGCCTATATCGGACACGGGCAGGACGAACAGATACGCAGTATTTT.

This clonotype has a handful of counts. V is TRBV12-3 or TRBV12-4 and J is TRBJ2-2, with 11 bases aligning to TRBD1. CDR3 size: 17 residues. Unmatched junction bases numbered 7, after V lost 3 bases and J lost 4 bases. CDR3 coding DNA: TGTGCCAGCAGTTTCGGTACCGGGACAGGGGGCACCGGGGAGCTGTTTTTT. Translated, it gives CASSFGTGTGGTGELFF.

The V call is TRBV12-3 or TRBV12-4, the J call TRBJ1-2; the D gene is possibly TRBD1 (5 bases). Trimming shortened V by 7 bases and J by 2 bases, and 14 bases separated the two germline ends. This CDR3 spans 14 amino acids. CDR3 protein: CASTRDRKNYGYTF. CDR3 coding DNA: TGTGCCAGCACCAGGGACCGGAAAAACTATGGCTACACCTTC.

This chain links TRBV4-3 with TRBJ2-1; D not certain. This CDR3 comprises 18 residues. V lost 1 base to trimming and J lost 4 bases, with 20 bases between them. Looked up from germline, CDR1 is LGHNA and CDR2 is YSLEER. The CDR3: CASSQVYILDLLYNEQFF. DNA of the CDR3: TGCGCCAGCAGCCAAGTGTATATCTTAGACCTCCTTTACAATGAGCAGTTCTTC.

The table lists this clonotype with a few counts. The chain recombines TRBV20-1 with TRBJ2-1; TRBD1 aligns across 7 bases. CDR3 length: 12 residues. CDR1 and CDR2 (germline): DFQATT, SNEGSKA (reference sequence). J gave up 4 bases and V 6 bases, and 3 bases lay outside the gene matches. In DNA, the CDR3 is TGCAGTGCAGGGGGCCGGTACAATGAGCAGTTCTTC. Amino acids: CSAGGRYNEQFF.

This chain links TRBV6-5 with TRBJ2-2; no firm D call. The germline gives CDR1 MNHEY, CDR2 SVGAGI. The CDR3 runs to 14 residues. The ends were cut back, 2 bases at V and 6 bases at J, with 10 bases in the middle. CDR3 protein: CASSYPTGSGELFF. For the CDR3, the DNA is TGTGCCAGCAGTTACCCGACCGGCTCCGGGGAGCTGTTTTTT.

The table lists this clonotype with a few counts. V gene TRBV3-1 combines with J gene TRBJ2-7; tentative D call: TRBD1 (5 bases). This CDR3 contains 15 residues. Between the trimmed V and J ends, which lost 0 bases and 5 bases, there was a span of 14 bases. Germline CDR1 is LGHDT and CDR2 is YNNKEL (reference sequence). The CDR3 sequence is CASSQDLARADEQYF. In DNA form, the CDR3 reads TGTGCCAGCAGCCAAGATCTGGCCAGGGCGGACGAGCAGTACTTC.